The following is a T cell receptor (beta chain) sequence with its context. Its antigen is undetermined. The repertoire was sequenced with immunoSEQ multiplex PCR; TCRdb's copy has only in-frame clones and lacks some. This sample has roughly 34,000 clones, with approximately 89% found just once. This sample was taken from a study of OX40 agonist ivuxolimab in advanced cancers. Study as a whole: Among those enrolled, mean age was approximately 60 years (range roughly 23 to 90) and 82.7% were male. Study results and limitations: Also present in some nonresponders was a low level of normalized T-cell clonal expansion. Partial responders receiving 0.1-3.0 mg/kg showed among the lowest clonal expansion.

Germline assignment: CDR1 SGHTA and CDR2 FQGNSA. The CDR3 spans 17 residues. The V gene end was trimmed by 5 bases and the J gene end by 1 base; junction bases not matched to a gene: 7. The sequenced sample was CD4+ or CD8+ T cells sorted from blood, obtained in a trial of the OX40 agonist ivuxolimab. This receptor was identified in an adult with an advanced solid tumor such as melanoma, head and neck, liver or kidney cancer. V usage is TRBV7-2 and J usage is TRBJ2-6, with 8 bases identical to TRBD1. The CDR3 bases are TGTGCCAGCAGCACCGGACAGGGTAGATCTGGGGCCAACGTCCTGACTTTC. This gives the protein CASSTGQGRSGANVLTF.